The 9 T cell receptor beta chains below all came from one sample that was sequenced in a study of long-term antiretroviral therapy in people with HIV. The assay, immunoSEQ v3.0, was run at survey level. TCRdb's copy holds only in-frame clones and misses some; the assay was immunoSEQ multiplex PCR. The sample records roughly 40,000 clones, more than 70% being singletons. Source: unsorted PBMCs, taken 3.1 years after starting antiretroviral therapy. These receptor sequences come from a woman between 50 and 59 years old with HIV.

The chain employs TRBV6-1 and TRBJ2-7; 8 bases agree with TRBD1. The trim removed 10 bases at V and 5 bases at J, leaving 10 bases unmatched. The CDR3 is 13 amino acids. Germline assignment: CDR1 MNHNS and CDR2 SASEGT. CDR3 DNA sequence: TGTGCCACCTTGAACCTACAGGGGGACGAGCAGTACTTC. Translated: CATLNLQGDEQYF.

The chain carries TRBV2 and TRBJ2-5, with D unclear. Germline V lookup: CDR1 SNHLY, CDR2 FYNNEI. The CDR3 totals 13 residues. V was clipped by 6 bases and J by 5 bases, with 13 bases between them. Here the CDR3 DNA reads TGTGCCAGCAGGGGCCAGCGTTCGGAGACCCAGTACTTC. Amino acids: CASRGQRSETQYF.

V gene TRBV6-6 combines with J gene TRBJ2-5; TRBD1 aligns across 8 bases. V shed 2 bases and J 3 bases; nucleotides not matched to a gene: 5. The CDR3 spans 15 residues. Germline values: CDR1 MNHNY, CDR2 SVGAGI (reference sequence). CDR3 nucleotides: TGTGCCAGCAGTTACATCAGGGGGCGGGAAGAGACCCAGTACTTC. Translation gives CASSYIRGREETQYF.

This clone was seen more than once but under ten times. The CDR3 coding sequence is TGTGCCAGCAGCGTGCGGGCCCGTAGGGAGAATGGAAACACCATATATTTT. This codes for CASSVRARRENGNTIYF. The chain recombines TRBV9 with TRBJ1-3; D ambiguous. CDR3 size: 17 residues. The V end lost 2 bases, the J end lost 3 bases, and 18 bases lay between the germline ends. Germline loops: CDR1 SGDLS, CDR2 YYNGEE.

V is TRBV10-2 and J is TRBJ1-1, with D maybe TRBD1 (5 bases). CDR3 length: 13 amino acids. The germline V gene encodes CDR1 WSHSY and CDR2 SAAADI. Trimming took 4 bases from V and 7 from J, leaving 13 bases between them. DNA of the CDR3: TGCGCCAGCAGTGCGTCAGGGCGGGGTGAAGCTTTCTTT. Translating gives CASSASGRGEAFF.

V and J are TRBV30 and TRBJ1-1; D is unresolved. Germline V lookup: CDR1 GTSNPN, CDR2 SVGIG (reference sequence). This CDR3 has 11 residues. Trimming removed 1 base from V and 4 bases from J, with 4 bases in between. The CDR3: CAWSDTTEAFF. The CDR3 DNA is TGTGCCTGGAGTGACACCACTGAAGCTTTCTTT.

The V and J genes are TRBV13 and TRBJ2-7, with D perhaps matching TRBD1 (5 bases). Germline loops: CDR1 PRHDT, CDR2 FYEKMQ (reference sequence). This CDR3 spans 14 amino acids. Between the trimmed V and J ends, which lost 3 bases and 3 bases, there was a span of 12 bases. In DNA form, the CDR3 reads TGTGCCAGCAGCTTGTCCTCAGGGTTCTACGAGCAGTACTTC. This sequence encodes CASSLSSGFYEQYF.

V gene TRBV5-4 combines with J gene TRBJ2-3; D unresolved. Germline lookup yields CDR1 SGHNT and CDR2 YYREEE (reference sequence). The CDR3 is 13 residues long. Trimming removed 5 bases at V and 5 bases at J, with 12 bases between. CDR3 sequence: CASSDPWEDTQYF. The CDR3 nucleotides are TGTGCCAGCAGTGACCCGTGGGAAGATACGCAGTATTTT. The full variable domain, rest sourced from reference TRBV5-4 and TRBJ2-3, is ETGVTQSPTHLIKTRGQQVTLRCSSQSGHNTVSWYQQALGQGPQFIFQYYREEENGRGNFPPRFSGLQFPNYSSELNVNALELDDSALYLCASSDPWEDTQYFGPGTRLTVL.

This clone was found once. The chain recombines TRBV30 with TRBJ2-3; D is ambiguous. CDR3 length: 19 residues. V lost 1 base and J 0 bases, leaving 23 bases between the germline ends. The germline V gene encodes CDR1 GTSNPN and CDR2 SVGIG (reference sequence). In DNA form, the CDR3 reads TGTGCCTGGAGTGCTTCCCCCTGGCCTGCTATGACTAGCACAGATACGCAGTATTTT. It is translated as CAWSASPWPAMTSTDTQYF.